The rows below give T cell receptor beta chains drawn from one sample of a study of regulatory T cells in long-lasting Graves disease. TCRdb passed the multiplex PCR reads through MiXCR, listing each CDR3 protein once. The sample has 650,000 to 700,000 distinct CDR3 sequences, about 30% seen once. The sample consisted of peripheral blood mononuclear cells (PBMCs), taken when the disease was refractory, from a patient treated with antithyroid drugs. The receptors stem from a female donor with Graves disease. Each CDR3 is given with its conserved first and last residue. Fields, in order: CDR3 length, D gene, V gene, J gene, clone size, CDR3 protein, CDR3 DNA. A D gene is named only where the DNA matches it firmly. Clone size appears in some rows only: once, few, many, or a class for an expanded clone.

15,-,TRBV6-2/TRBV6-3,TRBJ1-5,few,CASSYSSTNNQPQHF,TGTGCCAGCAGTTACTCCTCAACCAACAATCAGCCCCAGCATTTT
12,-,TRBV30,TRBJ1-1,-,CAWSRDNTEAFF,TGTGCCTGGAGTCGAGACAACACTGAAGCTTTCTTT
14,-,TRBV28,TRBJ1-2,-,CASTSGALNYGYTF,TGTGCCAGCACCTCAGGGGCACTGAACTATGGCTACACCTTC
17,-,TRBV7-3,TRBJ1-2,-,CASSFPLNSAVNYGYTF,TGTGCCAGCAGCTTCCCCTTGAACAGCGCCGTTAACTATGGCTACACCTTC
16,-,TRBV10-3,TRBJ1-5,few,CAISVDKSNSNQPQHF,TGTGCCATCAGTGTTGACAAATCAAATAGCAATCAGCCCCAGCATTTT
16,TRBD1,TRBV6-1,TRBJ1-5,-,CASSRTWPGGNQPQHF,TGTGCCAGCAGTAGGACCTGGCCAGGGGGGAATCAGCCCCAGCATTTT
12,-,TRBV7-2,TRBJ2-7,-,CASSHPVGEQYF,TGTGCCAGCAGCCACCCTGTCGGCGAGCAGTACTTC
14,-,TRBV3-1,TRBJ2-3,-,CASSYLPGSDTQYF,TGTGCCAGCAGCTACCTACCAGGTTCGGATACGCAGTATTTT
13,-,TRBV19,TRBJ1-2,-,CASSNFGDGKYTF,TGTGCCAGTAGTAATTTTGGGGACGGTAAATACACCTTC
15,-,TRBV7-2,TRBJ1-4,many,CASSSARTTNEKLFF,TGTGCCAGCAGCTCAGCCCGGACAACTAATGAAAAACTGTTTTTT
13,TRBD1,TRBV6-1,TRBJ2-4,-,CAIQDRLTDIQYF,TGTGCCATTCAGGACAGGCTAACGGACATTCAGTACTTC
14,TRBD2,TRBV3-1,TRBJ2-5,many,CASSPLLASETQYF,TGTGCCAGCAGCCCCTTACTAGCGTCGGAGACCCAGTACTTC
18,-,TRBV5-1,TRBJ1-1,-,CASSLRPTYDQGWTEAFF,TGCGCCAGCAGCCTCCGTCCCACCTACGACCAGGGCTGGACTGAAGCTTTCTTT
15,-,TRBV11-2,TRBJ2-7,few,CASSIRQVYSYEQYF,TGTGCCAGCAGCATACGACAGGTCTACTCCTACGAGCAGTACTTC